This entry lists 23 T cell receptor beta chains sequenced from one sample in a study of T cell responses to AZD1222 COVID-19 vaccine. Libraries were prepared by immunoSEQ multiplex PCR; TCRdb keeps only in-frame clonotypes and omits some of them. The table includes about 120,000 clones, about 91% detected once. This specimen consisted of peripheral blood, obtained on day 0 of AZD1222 vaccination. The source of these receptors is an adult in good health.

This rearrangement joins TRBV28 to TRBJ1-3; D may be TRBD1 (5 bases). The CDR3 has 17 amino acids. With 4 bases removed from V and 0 bases from J, the gap between germline ends came to 16 bases. Germline loops: CDR1 MDHEN, CDR2 SYDVKM. The CDR3 DNA follows: TGTGCCAGCAGTTCCGGGGACCTGAGAAACTCTGGAAACACCATATATTTT. Translated, it gives CASSSGDLRNSGNTIYF.

The gene calls are TRBV19 and TRBJ2-5; D is ambiguous. V was clipped by 1 base and J by 1 base, with 13 bases between them. CDR3 length: 16 residues. Germline V gives CDR1 LNHDA, CDR2 SQIVND (reference sequence). The CDR3 reads CASSIGAASLQETQYF. In nucleotides, the CDR3 is TGTGCCAGTAGTATAGGGGCAGCGTCGCTCCAAGAGACCCAGTACTTC.

The chain is built from TRBV21-1 and TRBJ2-7; the table's D call, TRBD2, was not checked against the DNA. TRBV21-1 is assigned pseudogene status. The CDR3 length is 17 residues. The CDR3 nucleotides read TGTGCCAGCCGAAAAGCCCTAGCGGGGGGGCCGGTCTACGAGCAGTACTTC. It translates to CASRKALAGGPVYEQYF.

The chain is built from TRBV4-2 and TRBJ2-2; no clear D. The CDR3 sequence is 17 residues long. Trimming cost V 0 bases and J 8 bases, with 19 bases left between them. CDR1 is LGHNA and CDR2 is YNFKEQ in the germline V gene. CDR3 in amino acids: CASSQDTPGPRPGELFF. In DNA form, the CDR3 reads TGTGCCAGCAGCCAAGATACCCCCGGGCCCCGGCCAGGGGAGCTGTTTTTT.

CDR3 amino acids: CASSEVAGAGELFF. The CDR3, as DNA: TGTGCCAGCAGTGAAGTGGCAGGGGCCGGGGAGCTGTTTTTT. The chain employs TRBV6-1 and TRBJ2-2; D possibly corresponds to TRBD1 (6 bases). Deletions cut 1 base from V and 6 bases from J, with 9 bases between. Looked up from germline, CDR1 is MNHNS and CDR2 is SASEGT. CDR3 length: 14 residues.

The chain employs TRBV5-1 and TRBJ2-1, with TRBD2 as a possible D gene (5 bases). The ends were cut back, 3 bases at V and 9 bases at J, with 16 bases in the middle. Germline loops: CDR1 SGHRS, CDR2 YFSETQ. The CDR3 runs to 14 residues. Here the CDR3 DNA reads TGCGCCAGCAGCTCCGGGATACTAGTATCTGAGCAGTTCTTC. Translated: CASSSGILVSEQFF. Full variable domain (outside the CDR3, taken from reference TRBV5-1 and TRBJ2-1): KAGVTQTPRYLIKTRGQQVTLSCSPISGHRSVSWYQQTPGQGLQFLFEYFSETQRNKGNFPGRFSGRQFSNSRSEMNVSTLELGDSALYLCASSSGILVSEQFFGPGTRLTVL.

The rearrangement links TRBV29-1 to TRBJ2-5; the D is unclear. Trimming shortened V by 4 bases and J by 1 base, and 10 bases separated the two germline ends. The CDR3 has 13 amino acids. Germline assignment: CDR1 SQVTM and CDR2 ANQGSEA. The CDR3: CSVAVALQETQYF. The CDR3 nucleotides read TGCAGCGTTGCCGTGGCACTCCAAGAGACCCAGTACTTC.

This clone was counted only a few times. This sequence joins TRBV11-2 and TRBJ1-2; weak D call: TRBD1 (6 bases). The CDR3 length is 14 residues. CDR1 SGHAT and CDR2 FQNNGV come from the germline V gene. V lost 4 bases to trimming and J lost 3 bases, with 12 bases between them. The chain's CDR3 is CASSSDRSHYGYTF. The CDR3 DNA reads as TGTGCCAGCAGCTCCGACAGGTCCCACTATGGCTACACCTTC.

The chain links TRBV27 to TRBJ2-2, with D tentatively TRBD2 (5 bases). The CDR3 covers 14 residues. The ends were cut back, 3 bases at V and 5 bases at J, with 10 bases in the middle. Germline-derived CDR1 and CDR2 are MNHEY and SMNVEV (reference sequence). DNA of the CDR3: TGTGCCAGCAGTTTGGGAGCTGCAACCGGGGAGCTGTTTTTT. Translated, it gives CASSLGAATGELFF.

This chain joins TRBV10-3 and TRBJ1-5, with 12 nucleotides matching TRBD1. The V gene's germline CDR1 is ENHRY and CDR2 SYGVKD. The V and J ends lost 3 bases and 2 bases, in that order; junction bases with no gene match: 2. This CDR3 has 16 residues. Here the CDR3 reads CAISEGTGGGNQPQHF. CDR3 nucleotides: TGTGCCATCAGTGAAGGGACAGGGGGCGGCAATCAGCCCCAGCATTTT.

This sequence joins TRBV11-2 and TRBJ1-2, with a possible D match to TRBD1 (5 bases). Germline V gene lookup returns CDR1 SGHAT and CDR2 FQNNGV. V lost 4 bases to trimming and J lost 4 bases, with 10 bases between them. The CDR3 is 13 amino acids. The CDR3 coding sequence is TGTGCCAGCAGCTCCTTGGGGGGCTATGGCTACACCTTC. Amino acids: CASSSLGGYGYTF.

Only a few counts were recorded for this clone. The chain recombines TRBV11-2 with TRBJ2-7, with 7 bases lining up with TRBD2. This CDR3 is 11 amino acids long. The V gene end was trimmed by 5 bases and the J gene end by 12 bases; junction bases not matched to a gene: 7. Germline V CDR1 and CDR2: SGHAT, FQNNGV. The CDR3, as DNA: TGTGCCAGCAGCGTACGGGGGGACCCGTACTTC. Its translation: CASSVRGDPYF.

Regarding this clone: The junction does not match germline at one end; this may be a read error. J is TRBJ2-5 and V is TRBV20-1; D is unclear. Germline CDR1 DFQATT, CDR2 SNEGSKA (reference sequence). The CDR3 spans 12 residues. CDR3 sequence (DNA): TGCAGTGCTAGTAAGGGTCAAGAGACACAGTACTTC. Translating it yields CSASKGQETQYF.

This sequence joins TRBV2 and TRBJ1-1, with 7 bases fitting TRBD1. Losses at the gene ends were 6 bases for V and 2 bases for J; bases not matched to a gene: 6. Germline values: CDR1 SNHLY, CDR2 FYNNEI. This CDR3 comprises 14 residues. The CDR3 spells CASRSTGLNTEAFF. CDR3 bases: TGTGCCAGCAGATCGACAGGGCTAAACACTGAAGCTTTCTTT.

The chain uses TRBV25-1 and TRBJ1-3; the D is unclear. Between the trimmed V and J ends, which lost 2 bases and 4 bases, there was a span of 6 bases. This CDR3 comprises 13 residues. The germline gives CDR1 MGHDK, CDR2 SYGVNS. The CDR3 DNA sequence: TGTGCCAGCAGTGAAGTACCGGGAAACACCATATATTTT. Its protein is CASSEVPGNTIYF.

The genes are TRBV5-6 and TRBJ1-5; no definite D call. Germline-derived CDR1 and CDR2 are SGHDT and YYEEEE. The CDR3 length is 15 residues. Trimming pared 1 base from V and 0 bases from J, leaving 8 bases between. CDR3 sequence: CASSLLQDSNQPQHF. The CDR3 DNA sequence: TGTGCCAGCAGCTTGCTCCAGGATAGCAATCAGCCCCAGCATTTT. The variable domain in full, completed from reference TRBV5-6 and TRBJ1-5, reads DAGVTQSPTHLIKTRGQQVTLRCSPKSGHDTVSWYQQALGQGPQFIFQYYEEEERQRGNFPDRFSGHQFPNYSSELNVNALLLGDSALYLCASSLLQDSNQPQHFGDGTRLSIL.

This clone was detected only a few times. The gene calls are TRBV24-1 and TRBJ2-5, with TRBD1 matching 10 bases. The CDR3 runs to 12 residues. Germline V gene data show CDR1 as KGHDR and CDR2 as SFDVKD. The junction had 0 bases not matched to a gene; V was cut back by 7 bases and J by 5 bases. DNA for the CDR3: TGTGCCACCAGGGGACAGGGGGAGACCCAGTACTTC. Translation: CATRGQGETQYF.

In this sample, this clone turned up once. The chain combines TRBV5-5 with TRBJ2-2; possibly TRBD1 for D (5 bases). The length of the CDR3 is 16 residues. With 2 bases removed from V and 6 bases from J, the gap between germline ends came to 17 bases. Germline loops: CDR1 SGHKS, CDR2 YYEKEE (reference sequence). The CDR3 here is CASSFRLGEKSGELFF. The CDR3 DNA sequence: TGTGCCAGCAGCTTCCGGTTAGGGGAAAAATCCGGGGAGCTGTTTTTT.

This rearrangement joins TRBV7-2 to TRBJ1-2; D is unresolved. This CDR3 has 13 residues. Germline V CDR1 and CDR2: SGHTA, FQGNSA. The V end lost 10 bases, the J end lost 0 bases, and 12 bases lay between the germline ends. The CDR3 DNA is TGTGCCACCAAGCAAGTGGCTAACTATGGCTACACCTTC. It specifies CATKQVANYGYTF.

The V and J genes are TRBV28 and TRBJ1-3; no reliable D call. The CDR3 is made up of 15 amino acids. In germline, CDR1 is MDHEN, CDR2 SYDVKM. V gave up 7 bases and J gave up 3 bases, with 16 bases separating them. The CDR3 DNA is TGTGCCAGCACCTCGGGAGGGAGTTTTGGAAACACCATATATTTT. Protein sequence: CASTSGGSFGNTIYF.

The rearrangement uses TRBV7-2 and TRBJ2-3; the D gene is possibly TRBD1 (6 bases). The CDR3 covers 15 residues. V lost 1 base to trimming and J lost 5 bases, with 13 bases between them. The germline V gene has CDR1 SGHTA and CDR2 FQGNSA. The CDR3 reads CASSLVGQGLDTQYF. CDR3 bases: TGTGCCAGCAGCTTAGTTGGGCAGGGGTTAGATACGCAGTATTTT.

The chain links TRBV28 to TRBJ1-1, with 8 nucleotides matching TRBD1. The junction had 13 bases not matched to a gene; V was cut back by 7 bases and J by 0 bases. The CDR3 sequence is 17 residues long. Looked up from germline, CDR1 is MDHEN and CDR2 is SYDVKM. CDR3 residues: CASTSWAGGFVNTEAFF. The DNA of the CDR3 is TGTGCCAGCACCTCCTGGGCAGGGGGCTTTGTGAACACTGAAGCTTTCTTT.

The chain combines TRBV7-2 with TRBJ1-3; 7 nucleotides line up with TRBD1. Germline CDR1 is SGHTA and CDR2 is FQGNSA. The CDR3 totals 16 residues. V lost 5 bases and J lost 3; bases outside the gene matches: 10. CDR3: CASSEIDRASGNTIYF. The CDR3 nucleotides read TGTGCCAGCAGCGAGATCGACAGGGCCAGTGGAAACACCATATATTTT. The whole variable domain, remainder taken from reference TRBV7-2 and TRBJ1-3, is GAGVSQSPSNKVTEKGKDVELRCDPISGHTALYWYRQSLGQGLEFLIYFQGNSAPDKSGLPSDRFSAERTGGSVSTLTIQRTQQEDSAVYLCASSEIDRASGNTIYFGEGSWLTVV.